The T cell receptor beta chain under discussion was sequenced for a study of early T cells in non-severe SARS-CoV-2 infection. Individual cDNA molecules were tagged with unique molecular identifiers. TCRdb itself ran the 5' RACE reads through MiXCR, one entry per CDR3 protein. Of roughly 40,000 distinct CDR3 sequences in the sample, 4.7% were seen once. The CDR3 has 13 amino acids. The V gene end was trimmed by 6 bases and the J gene end by 2 bases; junction bases not matched to a gene: 3. The germline V gene encodes CDR1 MNHNS and CDR2 SASEGT. This clonotype came up many times. The receptor was derived from an adult who was a healthcare worker with PCR-confirmed SARS-CoV-2 infection or an uninfected control (not recorded which). Specimen: whole blood. This sequence joins TRBV6-1 and TRBJ2-5; TRBD1 agrees at 7 bases. The DNA for the CDR3 is TGTGCCAGCAGCTGGGGACAGCAAGAGACCCAGTACTTC. Protein product: CASSWGQQETQYF.